Each of the 28 T cell receptor beta chains below was sequenced from the same sample in a study of cytomegalovirus exposure and HLA in healthy donors. Libraries were prepared by immunoSEQ multiplex PCR; TCRdb keeps only in-frame clonotypes and omits some of them. The sample records around 140,000 clones, roughly 87% being singletons. Input material: PBMCs. The receptors here all came from a man aged 18 to 30 in good health and CMV-seropositive.

The chain has TRBV27 and TRBJ2-1; 9 bases line up with TRBD1. The CDR3 has 18 residues. Per the germline V gene, CDR1 is MNHEY and CDR2 is SMNVEV (reference sequence). The V segment lost 4 bases and the J segment 6 bases; nucleotides outside the gene matches: 16. The CDR3 region is CASSSQQKPKTGGNEQFF. The CDR3 nucleotides read TGTGCCAGCAGTTCTCAGCAAAAACCAAAGACAGGGGGCAATGAGCAGTTCTTC.

The rearrangement links TRBV6-5 to TRBJ2-7; tentative D call: TRBD2 (5 bases). The germline CDR1 and CDR2 sequences are MNHEY and SVGAGI. V lost 6 bases and J 6 bases, leaving 15 bases between the germline ends. The CDR3 spans 13 residues. CDR3 region: CASRHGLLGEQYF. The CDR3, as DNA: TGTGCCAGCAGGCACGGACTGTTGGGCGAGCAGTACTTC.

The gene calls are TRBV28 and TRBJ2-2; 8 bases match TRBD1. The V and J ends lost 5 bases and 0 bases, in that order; junction bases with no gene match: 8. The germline V gene encodes CDR1 MDHEN and CDR2 SYDVKM. There are 17 residues in the CDR3. The CDR3 here is CASSLLLQGANTGELFF. The CDR3 DNA follows: TGTGCCAGCAGTCTCCTCCTACAGGGGGCGAACACCGGGGAGCTGTTTTTT.

The chain recombines TRBV19 with TRBJ1-1; TRBD1 aligns across 7 bases. Per the germline V gene, CDR1 is LNHDA and CDR2 is SQIVND (reference sequence). The CDR3 runs 12 residues. V lost 7 bases to trimming and J lost 6 bases; unmatched junction nucleotides: 5. The DNA of the CDR3 is TGTGCCAGTATTACCCAGGGGGCTGAAGCTTTCTTT. Amino acid sequence: CASITQGAEAFF.

The J gene is TRBJ2-7, the V gene TRBV29-1; D gene uncertain. There are 11 residues in the CDR3. Trimming took 8 bases from V and 4 from J, leaving 12 bases between them. Germline V gives CDR1 SQVTM, CDR2 ANQGSEA. CDR3 amino acids: CSLPGSYEQYF. In DNA, the CDR3 is TGCAGCCTCCCCGGGTCTTACGAGCAGTACTTC.

CDR3 in amino acids: CASSPGASAFYEQYF. CDR3 nucleotide sequence: TGTGCCAGCTCACCAGGGGCTAGCGCTTTTTACGAGCAGTACTTC. The rearrangement links TRBV18 to TRBJ2-7; maybe TRBD2 (6 bases). There are 15 residues in the CDR3. Germline-derived CDR1 and CDR2 are KGHSH and LQKENI. The V gene lost 2 bases and the J gene lost 4 bases, with 15 bases spanning the gap.

V gene TRBV23-1 combines with J gene TRBJ2-1; 11 bases are shared with TRBD2. TRBV23-1 carries the ORF label, with uncertain function. Trimming took 0 bases from V and 0 from J; bases not matched to a gene: 13. This CDR3 has 21 residues. The chain's CDR3 is CASSQSSPSGRYQSSYNEQFF. CDR3 nucleotide sequence: TGCGCCAGCAGTCAATCAAGCCCTAGCGGGAGGTATCAGAGCTCCTACAATGAGCAGTTCTTC.

The chain employs TRBV18 and TRBJ1-2, with 7 bases fitting TRBD1. This CDR3 comprises 16 residues. Germline assignment: CDR1 KGHSH and CDR2 LQKENI. With 1 base clipped from V and 3 bases from J, the junction kept 8 bases outside the gene matches. DNA of the CDR3: TGTGCCAGCTCACCACAACCCCCGGGACAGCACTATGGCTACACCTTC. Protein: CASSPQPPGQHYGYTF.

The CDR3, as DNA: TGTGCCAGCAGTCGCTTTGTGGGGGACTATAATGAAAAACTGTTTTTT. It translates to CASSRFVGDYNEKLFF. The J gene is TRBJ1-4, the V gene TRBV7-9; D might be TRBD1 (5 bases). The CDR3 totals 16 residues. Trimming removed 6 bases from V and 4 bases from J, with 18 bases in between. Germline values: CDR1 SEHNR, CDR2 FQNEAQ (reference sequence). The full variable domain, rest sourced from reference TRBV7-9 and TRBJ1-4, is DTGVSQNPRHKITKRGQNVTFRCDPISEHNRLYWYRQTLGQGPEFLTYFQNEAQLEKSRLLSDRFSAERPKGSFSTLEIQRTEQGDSAMYLCASSRFVGDYNEKLFFGSGTQLSVL.

J is TRBJ1-2 and V is TRBV5-6; D unresolved. The CDR3 spans 16 residues. Germline CDR1 is SGHDT and CDR2 is YYEEEE. V was shortened by 5 bases and J by 4 bases, with 21 bases between the two germline ends. CDR3 amino acids: CASSLPIGGGSYGYTF. CDR3 nucleotide sequence: TGTGCCAGCAGTCTCCCAATTGGCGGCGGCAGCTATGGCTACACCTTC.

The count of this clone is one. The V gene is TRBV30, the J gene TRBJ1-1; perhaps TRBD1 as D (6 bases). The CDR3 runs to 13 residues. Germline values: CDR1 GTSNPN, CDR2 SVGIG (reference sequence). Trimming removed 2 bases from V and 0 bases from J, with 7 bases in between. CDR3 amino acids: CAWSTGMNTEAFF. CDR3 sequence (DNA): TGTGCCTGGAGTACAGGGATGAACACTGAAGCTTTCTTT.

The chain combines TRBV4-1 with TRBJ2-7; D is unresolved. Germline V gene data show CDR1 as MGHRA and CDR2 as YSYEKL. The CDR3 extends over 13 amino acids. V lost 0 bases, J lost 6 bases, and 9 bases lay in between. DNA of the CDR3: TGCGCCAGCAGCCAAGATCCCCGTGTCGAGCAGTACTTC. This translates into CASSQDPRVEQYF.

The chain carries TRBV4-1 and TRBJ1-1; D remains ambiguous. Germline lookup yields CDR1 MGHRA and CDR2 YSYEKL. Trimming left V 0 bases short and J 2 bases short, with 7 bases between. The CDR3 runs to 14 residues. CDR3 in DNA: TGCGCCAGCAGCCAAGAAACAGCTAACACTGAAGCTTTCTTT. This gives the protein CASSQETANTEAFF.

This sequence joins TRBV14 and TRBJ2-1; D remains ambiguous. The germline V gene has CDR1 SGHDN and CDR2 FVKESK. The CDR3 covers 17 residues. V dropped 0 bases and J dropped 2 bases, with 14 bases sitting between them. The CDR3 sequence: CASSQERFSSTYNEQFF. CDR3 DNA: TGTGCCAGCAGCCAAGAAAGATTCAGTAGCACCTACAATGAGCAGTTCTTC.

The rearrangement joins TRBV5-4 to TRBJ2-3; 9 nucleotides agree with TRBD1. The germline CDR1 and CDR2 sequences are SGHNT and YYREEE (reference sequence). The CDR3 totals 20 residues. The V segment lost 0 bases and the J segment 2 bases; nucleotides outside the gene matches: 16. The DNA for the CDR3 is TGTGCCAGCAGCTTGGTCAGTAAGGTGCCCGGGACAGGGCTCACAGATACGCAGTATTTT. This translates into CASSLVSKVPGTGLTDTQYF.

V usage is TRBV19 and J usage is TRBJ1-1, with D possibly being TRBD1 (5 bases). Looked up from germline, CDR1 is LNHDA and CDR2 is SQIVND (reference sequence). Trimming took 1 base from V and 0 from J, leaving 15 bases between them. The CDR3 spans 17 residues. The DNA for the CDR3 is TGTGCCAGTAGTATAGTCTGGGGACGGGGGATGAACACTGAAGCTTTCTTT. Translating it yields CASSIVWGRGMNTEAFF. The full variable domain, its missing parts supplied by reference TRBV19 and TRBJ1-1, is DGGITQSPKYLFRKEGQNVTLSCEQNLNHDAMYWYRQDPGQGLRLIYYSQIVNDFQKGDIAEGYSVSREKKESFPLTVTSAQKNPTAFYLCASSIVWGRGMNTEAFFGQGTRLTVV.

The rearrangement links TRBV6-1 to TRBJ2-7, with D perhaps TRBD1 (7 bases). This CDR3 contains 13 residues. Trimming shortened V by 7 bases and J by 3 bases, and 13 bases separated the two germline ends. Germline V gives CDR1 MNHNS, CDR2 SASEGT. Here the CDR3 DNA reads TGTGCCAGCAATGTCAGGGGGGTCTACGAGCAGTACTTC. Amino acid sequence: CASNVRGVYEQYF.

The chain employs TRBV5-1 and TRBJ2-2; D is perhaps TRBD1 (6 bases). The germline gives CDR1 SGHRS, CDR2 YFSETQ. The CDR3 length is 16 residues. With 2 bases removed from V and 7 bases from J, the gap between germline ends came to 18 bases. As DNA, the CDR3 is TGCGCCAGCAGCTTAAGGACAGTTCCGAGTGGCGGGGAGCTGTTTTTT. It encodes CASSLRTVPSGGELFF.

The chain combines TRBV5-1 with TRBJ1-2, with TRBD1 matching over 9 bases. V lost 0 bases to trimming and J lost 0 bases; unmatched junction nucleotides: 3. The CDR3 loop spans 16 amino acids. The germline gives CDR1 SGHRS, CDR2 YFSETQ. The CDR3 DNA sequence: TGCGCCAGCAGCTTGGACAGGGGGCCGGCTAACTATGGCTACACCTTC. Protein: CASSLDRGPANYGYTF.

The chain recombines TRBV27 with TRBJ1-1, with D unresolved. There are 14 residues in the CDR3. The germline V gene encodes CDR1 MNHEY and CDR2 SMNVEV (reference sequence). V lost 4 bases and J 0 bases, leaving 9 bases between the germline ends. The CDR3 region is CASSWSSVNTEAFF. Written as DNA, the CDR3 is TGTGCCAGCAGTTGGAGCTCCGTGAACACTGAAGCTTTCTTT.

The chain links TRBV14 to TRBJ2-7, with a possible D match to TRBD2 (5 bases). Between the trimmed V and J ends, which lost 5 bases and 2 bases, there was a span of 13 bases. CDR1 and CDR2 from the germline V gene are SGHDN and FVKESK. There are 14 residues in the CDR3. The chain's CDR3 is CASSLWTRPYEQYF. The CDR3 DNA reads TGTGCCAGCAGCTTGTGGACTCGACCCTACGAGCAGTACTTC. The full variable domain, with the rest looked up from reference TRBV14 and TRBJ2-7, is EAGVTQFPSHSVIEKGQTVTLRCDPISGHDNLYWYRRVMGKEIKFLLHFVKESKQDESGMPNNRFLAERTGGTYSTLKVQPAELEDSGVYFCASSLWTRPYEQYFGPGTRLTVT.

This clone has just a few counts. The CDR3 region has the DNA TGTGCCAGCAGTGAGGGGCAAGGCTACACCTTC. Its protein product is CASSEGQGYTF. The J gene is TRBJ1-2, the V gene TRBV25-1; D possibly corresponds to TRBD1 (5 bases). Trimming took 3 bases from V and 8 from J, leaving 7 bases between them. This CDR3 spans 11 amino acids. The germline V gene has CDR1 MGHDK and CDR2 SYGVNS.

There are a few counts of this clone. The genes are TRBV30 and TRBJ1-2; D may be TRBD1 (5 bases). This CDR3 region has 12 residues. The V gene lost 0 bases and the J gene lost 8 bases, with 10 bases spanning the gap. Germline V lookup: CDR1 GTSNPN, CDR2 SVGIG (reference sequence). CDR3 in amino acids: CAWSVGEEGYTF. The DNA of the CDR3 is TGTGCCTGGAGTGTAGGGGAGGAAGGCTACACCTTC.

The V call is TRBV5-1, the J call TRBJ2-7; 11 bases fit TRBD2. CDR3 length: 16 residues. Germline V gene data show CDR1 as SGHRS and CDR2 as YFSETQ. With V trimmed by 4 bases and J by 6 bases, 12 bases remained unmatched. DNA of the CDR3: TGCGCCAGCAGCATCGGGACTAGCGGCCTCCGAAGCGAGCAGTACTTC. Translated: CASSIGTSGLRSEQYF.

In this sample, this clone turned up a few times. The chain has TRBV30 and TRBJ1-6; 8 bases line up with TRBD1. Germline CDR1 GTSNPN, CDR2 SVGIG (reference sequence). The CDR3 sequence is 12 residues long. V shed 6 bases and J 12 bases; nucleotides not matched to a gene: 7. CDR3 DNA: TGTGCCTGCCGGGACAGGAACGAACCCCTCCACTTT. Translation: CACRDRNEPLHF.

The chain uses TRBV5-4 and TRBJ2-5; D perhaps matches TRBD2 (5 bases). In germline, CDR1 is SGHNT, CDR2 YYREEE (reference sequence). Between the trimmed V and J ends, which lost 4 bases and 2 bases, there was a span of 12 bases. The CDR3 has 14 residues. In nucleotides, the CDR3 is TGTGCCAGCAGCCCGGAAGCGGTACAAGAGACCCAGTACTTC. Translation: CASSPEAVQETQYF. Drawing the rest from reference TRBV5-4 and TRBJ2-5, the complete variable domain is ETGVTQSPTHLIKTRGQQVTLRCSSQSGHNTVSWYQQALGQGPQFIFQYYREEENGRGNFPPRFSGLQFPNYSSELNVNALELDDSALYLCASSPEAVQETQYFGPGTRLLVL.

The genes are TRBV15 and TRBJ2-6; no clear D. The CDR3 loop spans 15 amino acids. Per germline, CDR1 LNHNV and CDR2 YYDKDF (reference sequence). V was clipped by 1 base and J by 4 bases, with 8 bases between them. CDR3 amino acids: CATSRGASGANVLTF. CDR3 DNA sequence: TGTGCCACCAGCAGAGGGGCTTCGGGGGCCAACGTCCTGACTTTC.

The genes are TRBV9 and TRBJ2-1; TRBD2 aligns across 7 bases. After removal of 0 bases from V and 9 bases from J, the junction contained 6 bases not matched to a gene. The V gene's germline CDR1 is SGDLS and CDR2 YYNGEE. The CDR3 totals 14 residues. The CDR3 protein is CASSVGGRATEQFF. DNA of the CDR3: TGTGCCAGCAGCGTAGGTGGGAGGGCCACTGAGCAGTTCTTC.